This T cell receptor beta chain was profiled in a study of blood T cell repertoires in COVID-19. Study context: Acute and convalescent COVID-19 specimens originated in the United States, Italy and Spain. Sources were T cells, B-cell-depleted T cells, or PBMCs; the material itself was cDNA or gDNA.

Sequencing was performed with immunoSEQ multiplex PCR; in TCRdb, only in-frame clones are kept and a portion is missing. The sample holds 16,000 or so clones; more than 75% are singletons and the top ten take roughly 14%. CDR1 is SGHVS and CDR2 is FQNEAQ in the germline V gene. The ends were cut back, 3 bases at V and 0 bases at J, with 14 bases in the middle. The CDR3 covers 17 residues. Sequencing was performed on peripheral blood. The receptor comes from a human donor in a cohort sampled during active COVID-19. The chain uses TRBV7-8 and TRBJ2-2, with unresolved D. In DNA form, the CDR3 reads TGTGCCAGCAGCTTTCCGATTTCACTGCCGAACACCGGGGAGCTGTTTTTT. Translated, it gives CASSFPISLPNTGELFF.